A single sample gave rise to the 15 T cell receptor beta chains below, sequenced in a study of patients and donors after allogeneic stem cell transplantation (dated by TCRdb to the early 2020s). Receptor amplification or capture employed RT-PCR. Sequenced using a NextSeq 550. TCRdb handled the public reads itself, with Q25 trimming in fastp and clone calling in MiXCR, and kept productive beta chains. Duplicate CDR3 protein sequences are folded into a single record with the most common DNA and genes. For this sample there are hundreds of thousands of distinct CDR3 sequences; 16% appear just once. Around 7.9% of the sample belongs to the ten largest clones. The sequenced sample was blood, either unsorted or a sorted T cell fraction (not recorded which). These TCRs come from a human donor who was either an allogeneic HSCT recipient or a stem cell or donor lymphocyte infusion donor (not recorded which). It is not recorded whose cells these are; they may come from a transplant donor.

This clonotype was counted between two and nine times. The gene calls are TRBV7-2 and TRBJ2-5, with D possibly TRBD2 on 6 matching bases. Trimming shortened V by 1 base and J by 5 bases, and 11 bases separated the two germline ends. The CDR3 extends over 14 amino acids. Germline V gene sequence: CDR1 SGHTA, CDR2 FQGNSA. CDR3 coding DNA: TGTGCCAGCAGCTTAGACGGGGGAATGGAGACCCAGTACTTC. Residues: CASSLDGGMETQYF.

The chain uses TRBV5-6 and TRBJ1-2, with D uncertain. CDR3 size: 14 residues. V lost 3 bases and J lost 4, with 13 bases in between. In germline, CDR1 is SGHDT, CDR2 YYEEEE. For the CDR3, the DNA is TGTGCCAGCAGCTCCCTAGGGAGCTCCTATGGCTACACCTTC. Residues: CASSSLGSSYGYTF.

There are a few counts of this clonotype. This rearrangement joins TRBV7-9 to TRBJ1-1; the D is unclear. V lost 4 bases, J lost 10 bases, and 19 bases lay in between. CDR1 and CDR2 (germline): SEHNR, FQNEAQ (reference sequence). This CDR3 is built from 14 residues. The DNA of the CDR3 is TGTGCCAGCAGCTCTTTAGACATTCCCCTGGGAGCTTTCTTT. It yields the protein CASSSLDIPLGAFF.

This rearrangement joins TRBV5-1 to TRBJ2-1, with D perhaps matching TRBD1 (6 bases). The CDR3 consists of 18 residues. V dropped 4 bases and J dropped 4 bases, with 24 bases sitting between them. Germline CDR1 and CDR2: SGHRS and YFSETQ. CDR3 sequence reads: CASSPGLQGRPSYNEQFF. As DNA, the CDR3 is TGCGCCAGCAGCCCGGGCCTACAGGGCCGCCCTTCATACAATGAGCAGTTCTTC.

The V gene is TRBV4-3, the J gene TRBJ2-3; TRBD2 matches at 11 bases. Trimming at V came to 1 base and at J to 5 bases, leaving 2 bases not matched to a gene. The CDR3 extends over 15 amino acids. Per germline, CDR1 LGHNA and CDR2 YSLEER. CDR3 residues: CASSQGLAGRDTQYF. CDR3 DNA: TGCGCCAGCAGCCAAGGACTAGCGGGGAGAGATACGCAGTATTTT.

The rearrangement links TRBV13 to TRBJ1-6; D not certain. Deletions cut 0 bases from V and 14 bases from J, with 8 bases between. The CDR3 is 12 residues long. Germline loops: CDR1 PRHDT, CDR2 FYEKMQ (reference sequence). In DNA, the CDR3 is TGTGCCAGCAGCTTAGGCCTGGGAACCCTCCACTTT. It yields the protein CASSLGLGTLHF.

This clonotype came up a few times. J is TRBJ2-3 and V is TRBV7-9, with D unclear. Trimming removed 5 bases from V and 2 bases from J, with 11 bases in between. CDR1 SEHNR and CDR2 FQNEAQ come from the germline V gene (reference sequence). The CDR3 contains 14 residues. In nucleotides, the CDR3 is TGTGCCAGCAGCATTTCGAAACCCACAGATACGCAGTATTTT. Encoded protein: CASSISKPTDTQYF. The full variable domain, completed using reference TRBV7-9 and TRBJ2-3, is DTGVSQNPRHKITKRGQNVTFRCDPISEHNRLYWYRQTLGQGPEFLTYFQNEAQLEKSRLLSDRFSAERPKGSFSTLEIQRTEQGDSAMYLCASSISKPTDTQYFGPGTRLTVL.

The chain joins TRBV28 to TRBJ1-2, with 7 bases fitting TRBD1. The CDR3 runs to 18 residues. Germline V CDR1 and CDR2: MDHEN, SYDVKM. Losses at the gene ends were 6 bases for V and 1 base for J; bases not matched to a gene: 17. The chain's CDR3 is CASSPGGFGQPSNYGYTF. The CDR3 coding sequence is TGTGCCAGCAGCCCAGGGGGTTTCGGACAGCCAAGTAACTATGGCTACACCTTC.

The gene calls are TRBV4-3 and TRBJ1-2; D is possibly TRBD1 (6 bases). This CDR3 is 17 amino acids long. V lost 0 bases to trimming and J lost 3 bases, with 17 bases between them. CDR1 and CDR2 (germline): LGHNA, YSLEER. In DNA, the CDR3 is TGCGCCAGCAGCCAAGACTTCGGGACACCCCTAGACTATGGCTACACCTTC. As protein: CASSQDFGTPLDYGYTF.

Only a few counts were recorded for this clonotype. The chain joins TRBV20-1 to TRBJ2-7; TRBD1 aligns across 8 bases. Germline-derived CDR1 and CDR2 are DFQATT and SNEGSKA (reference sequence). There are 15 residues in the CDR3. Trimming at V came to 0 bases and at J to 4 bases, leaving 8 bases not matched to a gene. CDR3 loop: CSARDRRTGWYEQYF. For the CDR3, the DNA is TGCAGTGCTAGAGATCGACGGACAGGGTGGTACGAGCAGTACTTC.

This clonotype was counted ten times or more. The chain has TRBV5-1 and TRBJ1-1; possible D gene TRBD1, 5 bases. CDR3 length equals 14 residues. Germline CDR1 is SGHRS and CDR2 is YFSETQ. The ends were cut back, 0 bases at V and 0 bases at J, with 6 bases in the middle. CDR3 nucleotides: TGCGCCAGCAGCTTGGGGGGCATGAACACTGAAGCTTTCTTT. Encoded protein: CASSLGGMNTEAFF. The whole variable domain, remainder taken from reference TRBV5-1 and TRBJ1-1, is KAGVTQTPRYLIKTRGQQVTLSCSPISGHRSVSWYQQTPGQGLQFLFEYFSETQRNKGNFPGRFSGRQFSNSRSEMNVSTLELGDSALYLCASSLGGMNTEAFFGQGTRLTVV.

This clonotype was seen a few times. This chain uses TRBV16 with TRBJ2-5, with 7 nucleotides matching TRBD1. Germline assignment: CDR1 KGHSY and CDR2 FQNENV. V shed 0 bases, J shed 5 bases, and the junction held 9 bases outside the gene matches. The length of the CDR3 is 16 residues. The CDR3, as DNA: TGTGCCAGCAGCCAATCTTCACAGGGGACACGGGAGACCCAGTACTTC. Protein: CASSQSSQGTRETQYF.

This chain uses TRBV29-1 with TRBJ2-3; 8 positions agree with TRBD2. Unmatched junction bases numbered 7, after V lost 6 bases and J lost 2 bases. This CDR3 is 14 amino acids long. Germline lookup yields CDR1 SQVTM and CDR2 ANQGSEA. The chain's CDR3 is CSVSPGLVTDTQYF. CDR3 DNA sequence: TGCAGCGTATCACCGGGACTAGTCACAGATACGCAGTATTTT.

This clonotype was seen a few times. The chain recombines TRBV6-5 with TRBJ2-7; D remains unclear. Trimming shortened V by 0 bases and J by 3 bases, and 12 bases separated the two germline ends. This CDR3 is built from 15 residues. The germline CDR1 and CDR2 sequences are MNHEY and SVGAGI. In DNA, the CDR3 is TGTGCCAGCAGTTACTCGAACCGGGCCCACTACGAGCAGTACTTC. The encoded protein is CASSYSNRAHYEQYF.

On this clonotype itself: A much more abundant neighbour one base away suggests this may be a read error. The genes are TRBV4-1 and TRBJ1-1; 7 positions agree with TRBD1. This CDR3 has 15 residues. CDR1 is MGHRA, CDR2 YSYEKL, per germline. The CDR3 region has the DNA TGCGCCCGCAGCCAAGTAGAGACAGGGAGCACTGAAGCTTTCTTT. It encodes CARSQVETGSTEAFF.